This T cell receptor (beta chain) was captured in a study of CD8+ T cells in alopecia areata (dated by TCRdb to 2016 to 2018). Notes on the research overall: Treated patients were enrolled in an open-label pilot trial of oral tofacitinib, 5 to 10 mg twice daily, for moderate-to-severe alopecia areata. Tofacitinib was administered for 6 to 18 months, and 6 months of follow-up off drug were then conducted to assess delayed response and recurrence. For the treated patients, the SALT score, which quantifies what percentage of scalp surface area is affected, served as the measure of disease severity. The study used high-throughput TCRbeta sequencing to examine T cell clonal expansion in alopecia areata, in both the C3H/HeJ mouse model and human patients. Scalp tissue and sorted CD4+ and CD8+ peripheral blood T cells from patchy and totalis/universalis alopecia areata patients and from healthy controls were covered by human TCRbeta sequencing. Biopsies were taken from tofacitinib-treated patients at baseline and again at 4 and 24 weeks into treatment, and several of those patients also had a later scalp biopsy. Scalp clonality was compared across normal scalp (n=4), patchy alopecia areata scalp (n=8), and alopecia totalis/universalis scalp (n=8). RNA was obtained with the PAXgene miRNA kit for fixed scalp, the miRNeasy kit for PBMCs, and the RNeasy kit for mouse skin. TCRbeta CDR3 regions were amplified by immunoSEQ multiplex PCR using 35 Vbeta forward and 13 Jbeta reverse primers.

What this sample's treatment or condition label stands for: oral pan-JAK inhibitor, 5-10 mg twice daily. Lesional scalp punch biopsies and peripheral blood were obtained from alopecia areata patients. After PBMCs were isolated by density centrifugation and stained for CD3, CD4 and CD8, a FACSAria was used to sort CD4+ and CD8+ T cells. CDR1 is given as SEHNR and CDR2 as FQNEAQ, both from the germline V gene (reference sequence). Deletion took 7 bases off V and 8 bases off J, with a span of 21 bases between the germline ends. From the cysteine through the phenylalanine, the CDR3 covers 15 amino acids. Only the CDR3 part of the read is kept: 45 bases, read in frame from the first base. Library method: the immunoSEQ multiplex PCR assay. RNA was extracted from all samples and reverse transcribed into cDNA as template for TCR sequencing. SuperScript III was used to make first-strand cDNA, primed with a 2:1 mix of oligo-dT and random hexamers. A synthetic immune receptor repertoire was used to gauge amplification bias, and whatever bias remained was removed computationally. The paper's processing steps were these. Raw reads were preprocessed to remove errors, and CDR3 was defined by IMGT conventions from the conserved cysteine to phenylalanine. To get clonality, Shannon entropy was normalized by log2 of the number of productive unique TCRs and the result was subtracted from 1. Scalp TCRbeta sequences were cross-referenced with sorted blood CD4 and CD8 repertoires so that the CD4 or CD8 identity of scalp clones could be inferred. Held by TCRdb, this immuneACCESS table contains in-frame sequences only and omits some clones. Under half of the omission traces to an unresolved V gene where checked; the cause of the rest is unknown. The D gene and trimming were derived from the DNA, and the V and J assignments and clone size from that table. In all, the sample holds about 210,000 clones, and around two fifths of those were seen once. Around 0.48% of the sample rests with the top ten.

Details on this clone: There is no known antigen for this receptor. There are no base qualities to consult, and no much larger clone falls within one base.

Results the study describes overall, beyond this receptor: Compared with normal scalp, lesional scalp, particularly in alopecia totalis/universalis, had higher clonality and more expanded CD8+ clones, which suggests antigenic drive. Scalp clonality and the number of expanded CD8+ clones among the top 100 scalp clones were significantly decreased by tofacitinib. Shared TCR sequences between patients were less evident than in mice, which may be partly attributable to HLA diversity in the patient population. Many expanded lesional clones persisted in scalp and blood during tofacitinib treatment, which may partly explain relapse after stopping treatment. Unlike mouse skin, where gammadelta T cells dominate, normal human skin contains resident alphabeta T cells that get sequenced too, which complicates analysis of the scalp TCR repertoire. The treated cohort was small, with a single nonresponder, so links between baseline CD8+ expansion and response need larger studies.

The sequences come from CD4+ T cells sorted from blood, collected at roughly week 30, from a patient treated with tofacitinib. The sequence was collected from a human donor with alopecia areata. The rearranged segments are TRBV7-9 and TRBJ2-1; no D gene can be assigned with confidence. The CDR3 reads CASTTSISSVHEQFF. Here is the DNA: TGTGCCAGCACCACTTCGATTAGCAGTGTCCATGAGCAGTTCTTC.